This T cell receptor (beta chain) originates from a study of shared clonotypes between healthy human individuals. Trimming shortened V by 6 bases and J by 6 bases, and 6 bases separated the two germline ends. The CDR3 extends over 11 amino acids. CDR1 and CDR2 (germline): SEHNR, FQNEAQ (reference sequence). It was roughly 210 ng DNA, tens of thousands of T cell genomes, that sorted-subset replicate PCRs used. This table comes from immunoSEQ multiplex PCR, and its TCRdb copy is limited to in-frame clones, with some not included. The profile covers more than 1.2 million clones, with approximately 98.5% appearing a single time and 0.36% taken by the ten largest.

The sequencing input was naive CD4+ T cells sorted from blood. The subset: CD45RA+ positively selected. This chain uses TRBV7-9 with TRBJ2-1; D not resolved. The clonotype was recovered from a man aged 30 to 45 in good health. The CDR3 region is CASSQINEQFF. CDR3 sequence (DNA): TGTGCCAGCAGTCAGATCAATGAGCAGTTCTTC.